A selection of T cell receptor beta chains follows, all from one sample in a study of regulatory T cells in long-lasting Graves disease. Using its own MiXCR run on the multiplex PCR reads, TCRdb lists one record per CDR3 protein. The repertoire has approximately 400,000 distinct CDR3 sequences, 23% of them found once; the top ten carry roughly a quarter. This sample comprised peripheral blood mononuclear cells (PBMCs), obtained when the disease was refractory, from a patient treated with antithyroid drugs. The receptors were sampled from a female donor with Graves disease. The CDR3 runs from the conserved cysteine through the conserved F or W. The D gene is left open where the match is weak. Only part of the rows carry a size: once, few, many, or a class if the clone is expanded.

cdr3_length,clone_size,v_call,j_call,d_call,cdr3_nt,cdr3_aa
11,-,TRBV29-1,TRBJ2-1,-,TGCAGCGTTGAACCCCTCGATGAGCAGTTCTTC,CSVEPLDEQFF
17,-,TRBV5-6,TRBJ2-6,-,TGTGCCAGCAGCCCATTCCAGGGGATGTCTGGGGCCAACGTCCTGACTTTC,CASSPFQGMSGANVLTF
13,-,TRBV5-1,TRBJ1-1,TRBD1,TGCGCCAGCATAGGGGACAGCCGCACTGAAGCTTTCTTT,CASIGDSRTEAFF
13,-,TRBV6-1,TRBJ2-7,TRBD2,TGTGCCAGCGGGAGGGGCCAAACCTACGAGCAGTACTTC,CASGRGQTYEQYF
18,many,TRBV28,TRBJ2-6,TRBD2,TGTGCCAGCACCGTGACTAGCGGGAGTATTCCTGGGGCCAACGTCCTGACTTTC,CASTVTSGSIPGANVLTF
17,few,TRBV2,TRBJ2-2,TRBD1,TGTGCCAGCAGTGAGGACATGACAGGGGAGGACACCGGGGAGCTGTTTTTT,CASSEDMTGEDTGELFF
14,many,TRBV5-1,TRBJ2-7,-,TGCGCCAGCAGCTTGGTAGAGACCCACTACGAGCAGTACTTC,CASSLVETHYEQYF
18,-,TRBV6-2/TRBV6-3,TRBJ2-3,-,TGTGCCAGCAGTTATCTCTTAGGGACTTCCTCCAGCACAGATACGCAGTATTTT,CASSYLLGTSSSTDTQYF
14,-,TRBV30,TRBJ2-7,TRBD1,TGTGCCTGTTGGTTTTCAGGGGGCTCCTACGAGCAGTACTTC,CACWFSGGSYEQYF
13,few,TRBV19,TRBJ1-3,-,TGTGCCAGTAGTATAACGGGGGAGTTCGCCATATATTTT,CASSITGEFAIYF
17,few,TRBV24-1,TRBJ2-5,TRBD1,TGTGCCACCAGTGATCGCGGGGGGACAGGGGCCCTCGAGACCCAGTACTTC,CATSDRGGTGALETQYF
16,many,TRBV2,TRBJ2-7,TRBD2,TGTGCCAGCGGACGGGCTCGCGGGAGGAGCTCCTACGAGCAGTACTTC,CASGRARGRSSYEQYF
16,few,TRBV6-1,TRBJ2-2,TRBD1,TGTGCCAGCAGTGAAGGAGCAGGGACAGGGTCCGGGGAGCTGTTTTTT,CASSEGAGTGSGELFF
13,-,TRBV30,TRBJ1-1,TRBD1,TGTGCCTGGAACAAGGATTCGGACAGGGGAGCTTTCTTT,CAWNKDSDRGAFF
14,-,TRBV6-2/TRBV6-3,TRBJ1-1,-,TGTGCCAGCAGAACCGATCAGGGCGGCACTGAAGCTTTCTTT,CASRTDQGGTEAFF
13,few,TRBV28,TRBJ2-4,TRBD2,TGTGCCAGCGGCCCGGGAGGTAAAAACATTCAGTACTTC,CASGPGGKNIQYF
13,few,TRBV15,TRBJ1-1,-,TGTGCCACCAGCAGGGCGGGGGAGCCTGAAGCTTTCTTT,CATSRAGEPEAFF
14,-,TRBV7-2,TRBJ2-1,-,TGTGCCAGCAGCTTAGCGGCAGGGGACAATGAGCAGTTCTTC,CASSLAAGDNEQFF
18,many,TRBV7-2,TRBJ2-6,TRBD2,TGTGCCAGCAGCCCTAGGCTAGCGGGGAGCTCTGGGGCCAACGTCCTGACTTTC,CASSPRLAGSSGANVLTF
15,-,TRBV2,TRBJ1-3,-,TGTGCCAGCAGTACCGGTTCCTCCCTGGGAAACACCATATATTTT,CASSTGSSLGNTIYF